This is a list of T cell receptor beta chains from one sample in a study of T cells in Graves' hyperthyroidism and ophthalmopathy. TCRdb analysed the multiplex PCR reads with MiXCR anew, one entry per CDR3 protein. The table lists 690,000 or so distinct CDR3 sequences, roughly a sixth of them singletons. Sequencing was done on a sample of blood. The receptors here all came from a woman between 50 and 59 years old with Graves' hyperthyroidism that later progressed to Graves' ophthalmopathy. The CDR3 runs from the conserved cysteine through the conserved F or W. Fields, in order: V gene, D gene, J gene, clone size, CDR3 protein, CDR3 DNA. The D gene is left open where the match is weak. Size is omitted from some rows. Given values are once, few, many or a class for expanded clones.

TRBV27,-,TRBJ1-3,-,CASNLPRQPGNTIYF,TGTGCCAGCAACCTCCCCCGACAGCCTGGAAACACCATATATTTT
TRBV2,-,TRBJ1-1,many,CASSVAGLNTEAFF,TGTGCCAGCAGTGTTGCGGGTTTGAACACTGAAGCTTTCTTT
TRBV9,-,TRBJ1-2,-,CASSVVGGYGYTF,TGTGCCAGCAGCGTAGTTGGGGGATATGGCTACACCTTC
TRBV20-1,-,TRBJ1-4,few,CSARHGQFNEKLFF,TGCAGTGCCCGCCATGGACAGTTTAATGAAAAACTGTTTTTT
TRBV7-9,-,TRBJ2-1,few,CASSLVGGLPYNEQFF,TGTGCCAGCAGCTTAGTGGGTGGGTTACCCTACAATGAGCAGTTCTTC
TRBV29-1,-,TRBJ2-5,-,CSVARQGKETQYF,TGCAGCGTTGCGAGGCAGGGTAAAGAGACCCAGTACTTC
TRBV18,-,TRBJ1-2,many,CASSPGNGYTF,TGTGCCAGCTCACCAGGAAATGGCTACACCTTC
TRBV12-3/TRBV12-4,-,TRBJ1-2,many,CASSSRDTNYGYTF,TGTGCCAGCAGCTCCAGGGATACTAACTATGGCTACACCTTC
TRBV6-2/TRBV6-3,TRBD2,TRBJ2-3,few,CASSYSRLAGALTDTQYF,TGTGCCAGCAGTTACTCGAGGCTAGCGGGGGCCCTCACAGATACGCAGTATTTT
TRBV12-5,-,TRBJ1-3,-,CASGLARASGNTIYF,TGTGCTAGTGGTTTGGCTAGGGCTTCTGGAAACACCATATATTTT
TRBV18,-,TRBJ1-5,many,CASSLTDQPQHF,TGTGCCAGCTCCCTAACAGACCAGCCCCAGCATTTT
TRBV13,-,TRBJ1-6,-,CASSPSGQRINSPLHF,TGTGCCAGCAGCCCCTCGGGACAAAGGATTAATTCACCCCTCCACTTT
TRBV9,-,TRBJ2-1,-,CASSPGRTFGNEQFF,TGTGCCAGCAGCCCCGGCCGTACCTTTGGTAATGAGCAGTTCTTC
TRBV10-3,-,TRBJ1-2,-,CAISPDGLYGYTF,TGTGCCATCAGTCCTGACGGGCTCTATGGCTACACCTTC
TRBV2,-,TRBJ2-7,-,CASSEGSLGTYEQYF,TGTGCCAGCAGTGAAGGCAGTCTAGGGACCTACGAGCAGTACTTC
TRBV29-1,-,TRBJ1-5,few,CSVLDGYSNQPQHF,TGCAGCGTCCTCGACGGTTATAGCAATCAGCCCCAGCATTTT
TRBV2,-,TRBJ2-2,-,CASSGSTHGGTGELFF,TGTGCCAGCAGCGGATCGACTCACGGAGGAACCGGGGAGCTGTTTTTT
TRBV4-1,-,TRBJ1-6,-,CASSQVGRSNSPLHF,TGCGCCAGCAGCCAAGTAGGACGTAGTAATTCACCCCTCCACTTT
TRBV11-3,-,TRBJ2-1,many,CASSANNEQFF,TGTGCCAGCAGTGCGAACAATGAGCAGTTCTTC
TRBV11-3,TRBD2,TRBJ2-2,many,CASSPGIGGYTGELFF,TGTGCCAGCAGCCCTGGTATCGGGGGGTACACCGGGGAGCTGTTTTTT
TRBV27,-,TRBJ1-6,many,CASTPIDRYNSPLHF,TGTGCCAGCACCCCGATTGACAGATATAATTCACCCCTCCACTTT
TRBV20-1,-,TRBJ2-2,few,CSAKEFRGNTGELFF,TGCAGTGCAAAGGAGTTCCGGGGGAACACCGGGGAGCTGTTTTTT
TRBV5-5,-,TRBJ1-5,-,CASSLAWDSNQPQHF,TGTGCCAGCAGCTTAGCGTGGGATAGCAATCAGCCCCAGCATTTT
TRBV7-9,TRBD1,TRBJ1-1,-,CASSLTGTGRTEAFF,TGTGCCAGCAGCCTGACCGGGACAGGGAGGACTGAAGCTTTCTTT
TRBV6-1,-,TRBJ1-2,-,CASSESMTDGYTF,TGTGCCAGCAGTGAAAGTATGACAGATGGCTACACCTTC
TRBV27,TRBD2,TRBJ2-2,many,CASSPGGGTTANTGELFF,TGTGCCAGCAGCCCCGGGGGAGGGACTACCGCAAACACCGGGGAGCTGTTTTTT
TRBV6-5,-,TRBJ2-5,many,CASSYSPGRETQYF,TGTGCCAGCAGTTACTCGCCAGGGCGGGAGACCCAGTACTTC
TRBV7-3,-,TRBJ2-5,few,CASSVALSEETQYF,TGTGCCAGCAGCGTGGCCCTTTCTGAGGAGACCCAGTACTTC
TRBV6-5,TRBD1,TRBJ1-3,-,CASSYPGGGSGNTIYF,TGTGCCAGCAGTTACCCAGGGGGTGGGTCTGGAAACACCATATATTTT
TRBV20-1,-,TRBJ2-1,many,CSARVSEGSYNEQFF,TGCAGTGCTAGAGTGTCAGAGGGATCCTACAATGAGCAGTTCTTC
TRBV11-2,-,TRBJ1-1,many,CASSSRRTVNTEAFF,TGTGCCAGCAGCTCCAGACGCACAGTAAACACTGAAGCTTTCTTT
TRBV6-1,-,TRBJ1-1,many,CASSEESGTEAFF,TGTGCCAGCAGTGAAGAGAGTGGCACTGAAGCTTTCTTT
TRBV15,-,TRBJ1-2,many,CATSKGPGYGYTF,TGTGCCACCAGTAAGGGGCCCGGCTATGGCTACACCTTC
TRBV2,-,TRBJ2-2,-,CASSPLQGPGELFF,TGTGCCAGCAGCCCACTCCAGGGTCCCGGGGAGCTGTTTTTT
TRBV6-1,-,TRBJ1-5,once,CASKRDRSFNQPQHF,TGTGCCAGCAAGAGGGACCGATCCTTCAATCAGCCCCAGCATTTT
TRBV12-3/TRBV12-4,-,TRBJ2-7,many,CASSFEQNYEQYF,TGTGCCAGCAGTTTTGAACAGAACTACGAGCAGTACTTC
TRBV29-1,TRBD1,TRBJ1-5,-,CSVSRGLGQPQHF,TGCAGCGTATCCAGGGGGCTCGGGCAGCCCCAGCATTTT
TRBV3-1,-,TRBJ2-1,-,CASSLGGEWGNEQFF,TGTGCCAGCAGCCTGGGCGGGGAATGGGGCAATGAGCAGTTCTTC
TRBV5-1,-,TRBJ1-4,-,CASRNTGTTNEKLFF,TGCGCCAGCAGGAATACGGGCACGACTAATGAAAAACTGTTTTTT
TRBV3-1,-,TRBJ2-7,few,CASSHTDRSGHEQYF,TGTGCCAGCAGCCACACGGACCGCTCGGGCCACGAGCAGTACTTC
TRBV6-1,-,TRBJ1-4,-,CASSEALDRGKLFF,TGTGCCAGCAGTGAAGCGTTGGATCGGGGGAAACTGTTTTTT
TRBV5-1,TRBD1,TRBJ1-2,many,CASSGWTGGNPSGYTF,TGCGCCAGCAGCGGATGGACAGGGGGCAATCCCTCTGGCTACACCTTC
TRBV10-3,-,TRBJ1-4,-,CAISRAATNEKLFF,TGTGCCATCAGTAGGGCAGCAACTAATGAAAAACTGTTTTTT
TRBV19,-,TRBJ1-1,-,CASSIDLGNTEAFF,TGTGCCAGTAGTATAGATTTGGGGAACACTGAAGCTTTCTTT
TRBV3-1,-,TRBJ2-1,many,CASSRGRNEQFF,TGTGCCAGCAGCCGGGGTCGGAATGAGCAGTTCTTC
TRBV10-3,-,TRBJ1-1,few,CAISYQKSNTEAFF,TGTGCCATCAGTTACCAGAAGTCGAACACTGAAGCTTTCTTT
TRBV6-1,-,TRBJ1-5,few,CASSPAGRGSNQPQHF,TGTGCCAGCAGTCCTGCAGGCAGGGGTAGCAATCAGCCCCAGCATTTT
TRBV29-1,-,TRBJ1-1,few,CSAEWAEAFF,TGCAGCGCAGAGTGGGCTGAAGCTTTCTTT
TRBV6-1,TRBD1,TRBJ1-6,many,CASRVSAGQGSSPLHF,TGTGCCAGCAGGGTCTCGGCGGGACAGGGGAGTTCACCCCTCCACTTT
TRBV11-2,-,TRBJ1-1,many,CASSPSPLNTEAFF,TGTGCCAGCAGCCCATCCCCTCTGAACACTGAAGCTTTCTTT
TRBV5-1,TRBD2,TRBJ2-3,many,CASSFGGAADTQYF,TGCGCCAGCAGCTTCGGGGGGGCGGCAGATACGCAGTATTTT
TRBV7-2,-,TRBJ1-2,many,CASSLGWDGNYGYTF,TGTGCCAGCAGCTTAGGGTGGGACGGCAACTATGGCTACACCTTC
TRBV6-1,TRBD1,TRBJ1-4,few,CASRDRGGGEKLFF,TGTGCCAGCCGAGACAGGGGAGGAGGTGAAAAACTGTTTTTT
TRBV4-1,-,TRBJ2-7,few,CASSQDYRPNYEQYF,TGCGCCAGCAGCCAAGATTACAGGCCCAACTACGAGCAGTACTTC